A single sample is the source of the 5 T cell receptor beta chains below, sequenced in a study of shared clonotypes between healthy human individuals. The method was immunoSEQ multiplex PCR; TCRdb's version includes in-frame clones alone and lacks a portion of them. The table records about 1.5 million clones, 95% to 99% of them present only once. Sequences were obtained from naive CD4+ T cells sorted from blood. Documented subset: CD45RA+ positively selected. The receptors shown here come from a man aged 30 to 39 in good health.

The chain employs TRBV27 and TRBJ1-5; D gene uncertain. This CDR3 is 11 amino acids long. Germline values: CDR1 MNHEY, CDR2 SMNVEV (reference sequence). Trimming removed 8 bases at V and 7 bases at J, with 9 bases between. The CDR3, as DNA: TGTGCCAGCGGGAACCGCCAGCCCCAGCATTTT. Its translation is CASGNRQPQHF.

The rearrangement joins TRBV5-5 to TRBJ1-2, with D maybe TRBD1 (5 bases). CDR1 and CDR2 from the germline V gene are SGHKS and YYEKEE (reference sequence). The CDR3 loop spans 14 amino acids. Trimming took off 0 bases at V and 7 bases at J, with 13 bases between the two ends. For the CDR3, the DNA is TGTGCCAGCAGCTTGGGGTACGGGGCTACTGGCTACACCTTC. It specifies CASSLGYGATGYTF.

The V gene is TRBV6-1, the J gene TRBJ1-5; possible D gene TRBD1, 6 bases. This CDR3 spans 14 amino acids. Germline CDR1 and CDR2: MNHNS and SASEGT. V dropped 6 bases and J dropped 3 bases, with 12 bases sitting between them. CDR3 DNA sequence: TGTGCCAGCAGGGAAACAGGGAACAATCAGCCCCAGCATTTT. It specifies CASRETGNNQPQHF.

CDR3 sequence: CASSLSSGSTDTQYF. The CDR3 region has the DNA TGTGCCAGCAGCTTATCTAGCGGGAGCACAGATACGCAGTATTTT. The chain carries TRBV7-9 and TRBJ2-3; TRBD2 matches 8 bases. CDR1 is SEHNR, CDR2 FQNEAQ, per germline (reference sequence). The CDR3 is 15 residues long. J lost 0 bases, V lost 2 bases, and 1 base had no gene match. The variable domain in full, completed from reference TRBV7-9 and TRBJ2-3, reads DTGVSQNPRHKITKRGQNVTFRCDPISEHNRLYWYRQTLGQGPEFLTYFQNEAQLEKSRLLSDRFSAERPKGSFSTLEIQRTEQGDSAMYLCASSLSSGSTDTQYFGPGTRLTVL.

V is TRBV6-1 and J is TRBJ2-7; 8 bases are shared with TRBD1. The CDR3 consists of 13 residues. Germline trimming cut 6 bases from V and 5 bases from J; bases unmatched to any gene: 6. CDR1 is MNHNS and CDR2 is SASEGT in the germline V gene. The DNA of the CDR3 is TGTGCCAGCAGAAGGACAGGGCGCGACGAGCAGTACTTC. Protein sequence: CASRRTGRDEQYF.